This TCR beta chain was captured by sequencing in a study of OX40 agonist ivuxolimab in advanced cancers. Overall study: Three dose-escalation patients had partial responses: one with hepatocellular carcinoma and two with cutaneous melanoma.

Produced via immunoSEQ multiplex PCR; TCRdb's table is partial and in-frame only. The sample includes 90,000 to 95,000 clones, around four fifths seen only once; the top ten take 1.1%. In its sample, this clone was seen a few times. This CDR3 has 14 amino acids. Trimming left V 6 bases short and J 11 bases short, with 17 bases between. Germline lookup yields CDR1 MNHEY and CDR2 SVGAGI. Sequenced material: CD4+ or CD8+ T cells sorted from blood, taken in a trial of the OX40 agonist ivuxolimab. This chain joins TRBV6-5 and TRBJ1-6; maybe TRBD1 (6 bases). The source of this sequence is an adult with an advanced solid tumor such as melanoma, head and neck, liver or kidney cancer. As DNA, the CDR3 is TGTGCCAGCAGGCGACAGGCCGCCTCTCCACCCCTCCACTTT. Amino acids: CASRRQAASPPLHF.